A single sample gave rise to the 18 T cell receptor beta chains below, sequenced in a study of blood T cell repertoires in COVID-19. Clones were sequenced by immunoSEQ multiplex PCR, and TCRdb holds only the in-frame ones, with some missing. The data contain approximately 290,000 clones, 85% to 90% of them singletons. The specimen sequenced was peripheral blood. These receptors all come from a woman aged 25 to 39 with COVID-19, enrolled during active disease.

The rearrangement joins TRBV6-5 to TRBJ1-4; D may be TRBD1 (5 bases). Between the trimmed V and J ends, which lost 8 bases and 1 base, there was a span of 11 bases. Germline V gene data show CDR1 as MNHEY and CDR2 as SVGAGI. CDR3 size: 14 residues. The CDR3 DNA follows: TGTGCCAGCGGAGGGGTTAGAACTAATGAAAAACTGTTTTTT. As protein: CASGGVRTNEKLFF.

This chain links TRBV19 with TRBJ1-1; TRBD1 matches at 8 bases. The CDR3 spans 14 residues. Germline V lookup: CDR1 LNHDA, CDR2 SQIVND (reference sequence). The J segment lost 3 bases and the V segment lost 4 bases, leaving 4 bases of the junction unmatched. The CDR3 sequence is CASSSQGAHTEAFF. CDR3 sequence (DNA): TGTGCCAGTAGTAGTCAGGGGGCTCACACTGAAGCTTTCTTT.

The chain carries TRBV6-1 and TRBJ1-5; D not certain. The CDR3 runs 14 residues. The germline V gene encodes CDR1 MNHNS and CDR2 SASEGT. The V gene lost 3 bases and the J gene lost 6 bases, with 12 bases spanning the gap. The CDR3 region has the DNA TGTGCCAGCAGTGAGTTCAGACTGGGTCAGCCCCAGCATTTT. This translates into CASSEFRLGQPQHF.

J is TRBJ1-1 and V is TRBV19; TRBD1 might be the D (5 bases). This CDR3 has 13 amino acids. Germline lookup yields CDR1 LNHDA and CDR2 SQIVND (reference sequence). Trimming removed 6 bases from V and 2 bases from J, with 10 bases in between. The CDR3 region has the DNA TGTGCCAGTAGGTGGGGCTCCAACACTGAAGCTTTCTTT. As protein: CASRWGSNTEAFF.

This clone has just a few counts. The rearrangement links TRBV7-9 to TRBJ2-4, with 7 bases that match TRBD1. CDR3 length: 14 amino acids. Looked up from germline, CDR1 is SEHNR and CDR2 is FQNEAQ (reference sequence). Trimming took 0 bases from V and 5 from J; bases not matched to a gene: 1. The CDR3 coding sequence is TGTGCCAGCAGCTTAGCAGGGGGCGAAAACATTCAGTACTTC. Translated, it gives CASSLAGGENIQYF.

This clone has just one count. The V gene is TRBV9, the J gene TRBJ1-1, with 8 bases aligning to TRBD1. This CDR3 contains 16 residues. Germline values: CDR1 SGDLS, CDR2 YYNGEE. V lost 2 bases, J lost 1 base, and 7 bases stayed unmatched. The CDR3 sequence: CASSVGPGTGNTEAFF. The CDR3 DNA sequence: TGTGCCAGCAGCGTGGGCCCCGGGACAGGGAACACTGAAGCTTTCTTT.

The chain carries TRBV19 and TRBJ2-1, with D perhaps matching TRBD1 (5 bases). Germline-derived CDR1 and CDR2 are LNHDA and SQIVND (reference sequence). The CDR3 length is 13 residues. The V gene lost 5 bases and the J gene lost 7 bases, with 12 bases spanning the gap. CDR3 in amino acids: CASSRRDFNEQFF. CDR3 DNA: TGTGCCAGTAGTCGCAGGGATTTTAATGAGCAGTTCTTC. Full variable domain (missing parts from reference TRBV19 and TRBJ2-1): DGGITQSPKYLFRKEGQNVTLSCEQNLNHDAMYWYRQDPGQGLRLIYYSQIVNDFQKGDIAEGYSVSREKKESFPLTVTSAQKNPTAFYLCASSRRDFNEQFFGPGTRLTVL.

This sequence joins TRBV24-1 and TRBJ2-1; a weak D match, TRBD1 (6 bases). Trimming took 9 bases from V and 8 from J, leaving 16 bases between them. The CDR3 sequence is 13 residues long. Germline V gene data show CDR1 as KGHDR and CDR2 as SFDVKD. Here the CDR3 DNA reads TGTGCCACCGCAGAGCAGGGGTGGGATGAGCAGTTCTTC. It encodes CATAEQGWDEQFF.

The chain combines TRBV5-1 with TRBJ2-1; D might be TRBD1 (6 bases). The CDR3 spans 15 residues. Germline loops: CDR1 SGHRS, CDR2 YFSETQ. Trimming pared 2 bases from V and 2 bases from J, leaving 11 bases between. The CDR3 protein is CASSLQGGTYNEQFF. For the CDR3, the DNA is TGCGCCAGCAGCTTACAGGGTGGCACCTACAATGAGCAGTTCTTC.

The CDR3 DNA sequence: TGTGCCAGCAGTCAAATGACAGGGCGGTATGGCTACACCTTC. Encoded protein: CASSQMTGRYGYTF. This chain links TRBV2 with TRBJ1-2; 7 bases are shared with TRBD1. V shed 5 bases, J shed 5 bases, and the junction held 8 bases outside the gene matches. This CDR3 is 14 amino acids long. CDR1 is SNHLY and CDR2 is FYNNEI in the germline V gene. Combining the CDR3 with reference TRBV2 and TRBJ1-2 gives the whole variable domain EPEVTQTPSHQVTQMGQEVILRCVPISNHLYFYWYRQILGQKVEFLVSFYNNEISEKSEIFDDQFSVERPDGSNFTLKIRSTKLEDSAMYFCASSQMTGRYGYTFGSGTRLTVV.

The chain employs TRBV20-1 and TRBJ1-6, with 12 bases lining up with TRBD1. The V gene's germline CDR1 is DFQATT and CDR2 SNEGSKA (reference sequence). With 3 bases clipped from V and 8 bases from J, the junction kept 8 bases outside the gene matches. CDR3 length: 16 amino acids. CDR3 nucleotides: TGCAGTGCTAGTACTTCCGGGACAGGGGGCCATTCACCCCTCCACTTT. Translating it yields CSASTSGTGGHSPLHF.

This clone was seen only once. The chain recombines TRBV5-1 with TRBJ2-5; perhaps TRBD1 as D (5 bases). The V end was cut by 3 bases, the J end by 5 bases, with 14 bases between. The CDR3 length is 14 residues. CDR1 and CDR2 from the germline V gene are SGHRS and YFSETQ. This CDR3 reads CASSYLQGRETQYF. CDR3 nucleotide sequence: TGCGCCAGCAGCTACCTTCAGGGAAGGGAGACCCAGTACTTC. The variable domain in full, completed from reference TRBV5-1 and TRBJ2-5, reads KAGVTQTPRYLIKTRGQQVTLSCSPISGHRSVSWYQQTPGQGLQFLFEYFSETQRNKGNFPGRFSGRQFSNSRSEMNVSTLELGDSALYLCASSYLQGRETQYFGPGTRLLVL.

This clone has just a few counts. The chain recombines TRBV3-1 (or the pseudogene TRBV3-2) with TRBJ1-5; D ambiguous. Trimming pared 2 bases from V and 4 bases from J, leaving 9 bases between. Germline CDR1 is LGHDT and CDR2 is YNNKEL (reference sequence). This CDR3 spans 14 amino acids. CDR3 DNA sequence: TGTGCCAGCAGCCAATCTCCGGGGAATCAGCCCCAGCATTTT. It translates to CASSQSPGNQPQHF.

The chain couples TRBV29-1 to TRBJ1-1, with D perhaps matching TRBD1 (5 bases). Germline V gene data show CDR1 as SQVTM and CDR2 as ANQGSEA. The CDR3 is 14 amino acids. V was trimmed by 0 bases and J by 5 bases, leaving 13 bases between them. CDR3 sequence (DNA): TGCAGCGTTGAAGACTGGGGCGGAGGGACTGAAGCTTTCTTT. It specifies CSVEDWGGGTEAFF.

The rearrangement links TRBV5-1 to TRBJ2-7, with 8 positions matching TRBD2. Unmatched junction bases numbered 8, after V lost 0 bases and J lost 0 bases. CDR1 is SGHRS and CDR2 is YFSETQ in the germline V gene. This CDR3 comprises 17 residues. The CDR3 here is CASSLGPGAGGSYEQYF. The CDR3 nucleotides are TGCGCCAGCAGCTTGGGCCCAGGGGCGGGGGGCTCCTACGAGCAGTACTTC.

This sequence joins TRBV7-9 and TRBJ2-1; maybe TRBD2 (5 bases). CDR3 length equals 16 residues. The V and J ends lost 5 bases and 10 bases respectively, with 24 bases between them. Germline CDR1 and CDR2: SEHNR and FQNEAQ (reference sequence). CDR3 loop: CASSRRRIGMYWEQFF. The DNA for the CDR3 is TGTGCCAGCAGCCGCAGGAGGATAGGAATGTATTGGGAGCAGTTCTTC.

The rearrangement uses TRBV19 and TRBJ2-3; D remains ambiguous. Trimming removed 3 bases from V and 5 bases from J, with 9 bases in between. Germline V CDR1 and CDR2: LNHDA, SQIVND (reference sequence). This CDR3 has 13 residues. Written as DNA, the CDR3 is TGTGCCAGTAGTATGGCGCGCGGAGATACGCAGTATTTT. Translation: CASSMARGDTQYF.

This clone was picked up many times. The rearrangement joins TRBV30 to TRBJ1-1; D possibly corresponds to TRBD1 (5 bases). CDR3 length equals 14 residues. V lost 5 bases and J lost 5, with 18 bases in between. The germline V gene encodes CDR1 GTSNPN and CDR2 SVGIG (reference sequence). CDR3 region: CAWSPGGGGTEAFF. The CDR3 bases are TGTGCCTGGTCGCCCGGGGGAGGAGGGACTGAAGCTTTCTTT.